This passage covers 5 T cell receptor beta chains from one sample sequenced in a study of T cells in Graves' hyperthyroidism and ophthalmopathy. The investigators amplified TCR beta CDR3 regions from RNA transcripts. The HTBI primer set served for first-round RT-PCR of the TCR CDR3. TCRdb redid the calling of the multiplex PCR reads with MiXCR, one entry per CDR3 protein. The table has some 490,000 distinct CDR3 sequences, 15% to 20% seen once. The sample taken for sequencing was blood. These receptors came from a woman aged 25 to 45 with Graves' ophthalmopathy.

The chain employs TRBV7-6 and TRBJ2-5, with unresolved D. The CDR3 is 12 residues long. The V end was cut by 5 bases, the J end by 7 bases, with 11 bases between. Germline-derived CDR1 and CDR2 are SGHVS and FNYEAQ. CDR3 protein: CASSTEAGTQYF. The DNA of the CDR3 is TGTGCCAGCAGCACCGAAGCAGGGACCCAGTACTTC.

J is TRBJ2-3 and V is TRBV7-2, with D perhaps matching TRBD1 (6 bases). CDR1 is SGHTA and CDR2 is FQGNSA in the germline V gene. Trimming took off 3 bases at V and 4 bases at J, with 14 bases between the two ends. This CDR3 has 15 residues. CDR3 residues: CASSLPGQPADTQYF. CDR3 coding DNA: TGTGCCAGCAGCTTGCCCGGACAGCCAGCAGATACGCAGTATTTT.

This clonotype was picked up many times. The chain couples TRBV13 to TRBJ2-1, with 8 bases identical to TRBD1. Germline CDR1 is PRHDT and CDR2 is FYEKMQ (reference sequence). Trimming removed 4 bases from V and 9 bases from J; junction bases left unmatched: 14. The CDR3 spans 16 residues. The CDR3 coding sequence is TGTGCCAGCAGCTCTAGCAGGGGGCAGCACGGGAGTGAGCAGTTCTTC. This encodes CASSSSRGQHGSEQFF.

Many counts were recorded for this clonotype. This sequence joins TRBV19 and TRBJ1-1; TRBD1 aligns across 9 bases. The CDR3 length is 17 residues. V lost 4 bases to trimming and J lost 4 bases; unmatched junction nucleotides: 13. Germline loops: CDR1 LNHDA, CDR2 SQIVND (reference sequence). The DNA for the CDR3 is TGTGCCAGTAGTACGAACGGACAGGGGAGGTATAGCACTGAAGCTTTCTTT. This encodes CASSTNGQGRYSTEAFF.

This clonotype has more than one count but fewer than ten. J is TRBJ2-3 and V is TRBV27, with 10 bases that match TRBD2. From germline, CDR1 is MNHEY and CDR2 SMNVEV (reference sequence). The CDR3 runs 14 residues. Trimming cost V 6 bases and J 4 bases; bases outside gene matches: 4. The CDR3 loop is CASRWTSGSDTQYF. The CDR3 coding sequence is TGTGCCAGCAGGTGGACTAGCGGTTCAGATACGCAGTATTTT.